This TCR beta chain was sequenced for a study of post-analysis software for immune sequencing data. Study-level information: In terms of disease course, relapsing-remitting, secondary progressive and progressive-relapsing multiple sclerosis were included.

Whole-study findings and limits: Co-batched samples clustered tightly together by F measure. There were roughly five TRBV segments more frequent in patients than controls, and TRBV5-6, TRBV5-1 and TRBV20-1 were among them. People with multiple sclerosis had a significantly lower normalized Chao1 diversity than controls did.

Details on this clonotype: Its antigen is not identified. The junction does not match germline at one end; this may be a read error.

Built from TCR beta cDNA, the libraries had unique molecular identifiers in them. The T cell input of about 0.85 to 10 million gave about 470,000 cDNA molecules. Via MiXCR, TCRdb re-called the PCR reads, giving one row per CDR3 protein. The data show fewer than 850,000 distinct CDR3 sequences, with roughly 50% seen just once and roughly 4.4% held by the top ten. This CDR3 region has 13 residues. Germline CDR1 reads SEHNR; CDR2 reads FQNEAQ (reference sequence). Specimen: blood. This TCR derives from a girl between 10 and 17 years old with multiple sclerosis. The genes are TRBV7-9 and TRBJ2-7; 7 bases match TRBD1. Here the CDR3 reads CTSSQGTAYEQYF. Written as DNA, the CDR3 is TGTACCAGCAGCCAGGGGACAGCTTACGAGCAGTACTTC. Variable domain in full (rest from reference TRBV7-9 and TRBJ2-7): DTGVSQNPRHKITKRGQNVTFRCDPISEHNRLYWYRQTLGQGPEFLTYFQNEAQLEKSRLLSDRFSAERPKGSFSTLEIQRTEQGDSAMYLCTSSQGTAYEQYFGPGTRLTVT.